Below are 15 T cell receptor beta chains sequenced from a single sample in a study of CD8 T cells in Susac syndrome. The RNA, 0.5 to 1 ug, was put through reverse transcription using random hexamers. TCRdb re-derived calls from the immunoSEQ multiplex PCR reads in MiXCR, one entry per CDR3 protein. Here the sample spans roughly 150,000 distinct CDR3 sequences, 92% being singletons. What was sequenced was CD4+ T cells from PBMCs. The source of these receptors is a human donor in good health.

The V and J genes are TRBV12-3 or TRBV12-4 and TRBJ2-7, with 8 positions matching TRBD2. The CDR3 contains 14 residues. J lost 0 bases, V lost 3 bases, and 1 base had no gene match. The chain's CDR3 is CASSLRGASYEQYF. DNA for the CDR3: TGTGCCAGCAGTTTGCGGGGGGCCTCCTACGAGCAGTACTTC.

The V and J genes are TRBV5-1 and TRBJ2-3; 7 nucleotides align to TRBD1. The trim removed 4 bases at V and 6 bases at J, leaving 8 bases unmatched. The CDR3 runs 14 residues. CDR1 and CDR2 (germline): SGHRS, YFSETQ. This CDR3 reads CASSRQGSSDTQYF. The DNA of the CDR3 is TGCGCCAGCAGCAGACAGGGATCAAGCGATACGCAGTATTTT.

This chain connects TRBV29-1 to TRBJ1-5; TRBD1 aligns across 8 bases. The V and J ends lost 5 bases and 1 base, in that order; junction bases with no gene match: 4. Germline values: CDR1 SQVTM, CDR2 ANQGSEA. The CDR3 sequence is 14 residues long. CDR3 nucleotides: TGCAGCGTTCTAACAGGGGGGAGCAATCAGCCCCAGCATTTT. Translation gives CSVLTGGSNQPQHF.

The rearrangement joins TRBV19 to TRBJ1-1, with D possibly being TRBD1 (5 bases). Germline CDR1 LNHDA, CDR2 SQIVND (reference sequence). The CDR3 sequence is 13 residues long. Trimming removed 6 bases from V and 1 base from J, with 9 bases in between. The CDR3 loop reads CASRGQPNTEAFF. Written as DNA, the CDR3 is TGTGCCAGTAGAGGACAACCGAACACTGAAGCTTTCTTT.

The V gene is TRBV6-5, the J gene TRBJ2-3; 8 bases fit TRBD2. CDR1 is MNHEY, CDR2 SVGAGI, per germline. The CDR3 runs to 14 residues. Losses at the gene ends were 6 bases for V and 4 bases for J; bases not matched to a gene: 6. The CDR3 DNA reads as TGTGCCAGCAGCTCGACTAGCGTTTCAGATACGCAGTATTTT. Its protein product is CASSSTSVSDTQYF.

The chain couples TRBV2 to TRBJ2-3; D is ambiguous. V was cut by 7 bases and J by 2 bases, with 7 bases left in between. Per the germline V gene, CDR1 is SNHLY and CDR2 is FYNNEI. The CDR3 extends over 12 amino acids. As DNA, the CDR3 is TGTGCCAGCAATCCAACCACAGATACGCAGTATTTT. Encoded protein: CASNPTTDTQYF. The complete variable domain, with remaining parts taken from reference TRBV2 and TRBJ2-3, reads EPEVTQTPSHQVTQMGQEVILRCVPISNHLYFYWYRQILGQKVEFLVSFYNNEISEKSEIFDDQFSVERPDGSNFTLKIRSTKLEDSAMYFCASNPTTDTQYFGPGTRLTVL.

This rearrangement joins TRBV9 to TRBJ2-2; possibly TRBD1 for D (6 bases). The V end lost 0 bases, the J end lost 3 bases, and 12 bases lay between the germline ends. Germline-derived CDR1 and CDR2 are SGDLS and YYNGEE. This CDR3 is built from 16 residues. DNA for the CDR3: TGTGCCAGCAGCGTAGGGCCAGGGGCCGACACCGGGGAGCTGTTTTTT. Its protein product is CASSVGPGADTGELFF.

This rearrangement joins TRBV28 to TRBJ2-2, with 10 bases matching TRBD2. This CDR3 is built from 16 residues. The V and J ends lost 1 base and 7 bases, in that order; junction bases with no gene match: 6. Per the germline V gene, CDR1 is MDHEN and CDR2 is SYDVKM. Written as DNA, the CDR3 is TGTGCCAGCAGTTTATCTACTCTAGCGGGGGTCGGGGAGCTGTTTTTT. This encodes CASSLSTLAGVGELFF.

This chain uses TRBV9 with TRBJ2-3, with D possibly TRBD1 on 6 matching bases. The CDR3 sequence is 13 residues long. Trimming removed 3 bases at V and 4 bases at J, with 9 bases between. CDR1 is SGDLS and CDR2 is YYNGEE in the germline V gene. The CDR3 is CASSGHRADTQYF. The CDR3 DNA reads as TGTGCCAGCAGCGGTCACAGGGCAGATACGCAGTATTTT.

The rearrangement uses TRBV28 and TRBJ2-1; TRBD2 matches 10 bases. This CDR3 has 17 residues. CDR1 is MDHEN, CDR2 SYDVKM, per germline. The V and J ends lost 6 bases and 4 bases, in that order; junction bases with no gene match: 12. Here the CDR3 reads CASSHMRGSGRYNEQFF. The DNA of the CDR3 is TGTGCCAGCAGCCATATGCGGGGTAGCGGGAGGTACAATGAGCAGTTCTTC. The variable domain in full, completed from reference TRBV28 and TRBJ2-1, reads DVKVTQSSRYLVKRTGEKVFLECVQDMDHENMFWYRQDPGLGLRLIYFSYDVKMKEKGDIPEGYSVSREKKERFSLILESASTNQTSMYLCASSHMRGSGRYNEQFFGPGTRLTVL.

This chain joins TRBV3-1 and TRBJ1-6, with 9 bases matching TRBD1. V lost 4 bases, J lost 19 bases, and 14 bases stayed unmatched. Germline CDR1 is LGHDT and CDR2 is YNNKEL (reference sequence). The CDR3 totals 14 residues. The CDR3 DNA sequence: TGTGCCAGCAGCCTGGGACAGGGTTCGAGGTCACTTCACTTT. Its translation: CASSLGQGSRSLHF.

The chain links TRBV6-5 to TRBJ2-1; D possibly uses TRBD1 or TRBD2 (5 bases each). Trimming pared 2 bases from V and 8 bases from J, leaving 19 bases between. The germline gives CDR1 MNHEY, CDR2 SVGAGI. This CDR3 has 16 residues. The CDR3 is CASSYPQSSRGDEQFF. The CDR3 bases are TGTGCCAGCAGTTACCCCCAAAGCAGCCGAGGGGATGAGCAGTTCTTC.

The chain carries TRBV5-1 and TRBJ2-1; D is undetermined. CDR1 SGHRS and CDR2 YFSETQ come from the germline V gene. The length of the CDR3 is 14 residues. The V and J ends lost 0 bases and 4 bases respectively, with 8 bases between them. The CDR3 here is CASSLAVRYNEQFF. The CDR3 DNA sequence: TGCGCCAGCAGCTTGGCTGTAAGATACAATGAGCAGTTCTTC.

The table lists this clonotype with a count of one. This chain links TRBV5-1 with TRBJ2-5; no reliable D call. Germline V gene data show CDR1 as SGHRS and CDR2 as YFSETQ. CDR3 length: 12 amino acids. V was clipped by 4 bases and J by 1 base, with 5 bases between them. CDR3 sequence reads: CASSASQETQYF. The DNA for the CDR3 is TGCGCCAGCAGCGCTTCCCAAGAGACCCAGTACTTC.

This rearrangement joins TRBV4-3 to TRBJ2-3; TRBD2 aligns across 8 bases. Germline CDR1 reads LGHNA; CDR2 reads YSLEER. The CDR3 has 13 residues. J gave up 5 bases and V 3 bases, and 1 base lay outside the gene matches. The CDR3 sequence: CASSHRGGDTQYF. In nucleotides, the CDR3 is TGCGCCAGCAGCCATCGGGGGGGAGATACGCAGTATTTT.